Below are 27 T cell receptor beta chains sequenced from a single sample in a study of cytomegalovirus exposure and HLA in healthy donors. Primers: 60 Vbeta forward and 13 Jbeta reverse. Measured with immunoSEQ multiplex PCR; TCRdb has only the in-frame clones, and not every one. The sample consists of some 90,000 clones, just under 70% of them appearing once. Input material: PBMCs. Receptors were obtained from a man between 50 and 59 years old in good health and CMV-seronegative.

The chain couples TRBV4-3 to TRBJ2-1; 8 bases fit TRBD2. V lost 7 bases to trimming and J lost 14 bases; unmatched junction nucleotides: 7. The CDR3 totals 11 residues. CDR1 LGHNA and CDR2 YSLEER come from the germline V gene. CDR3 sequence reads: CASTPPGLEFF. The CDR3 nucleotides read TGCGCCAGCACCCCCCCGGGACTAGAGTTCTTC.

This CDR3 is CARSTGLAGGYEQYV. CDR3 nucleotides: TGTGCCAGAAGCACAGGACTAGCGGGAGGCTACGAGCAGTACGTC. This chain links TRBV5-3 with TRBJ2-7, with 14 bases that match TRBD2. TRBV5-3 is an ORF; its function is uncertain. The CDR3 length is 15 residues. Losses at the gene ends were 4 bases for V and 3 bases for J; bases not matched to a gene: 3.

This sequence joins TRBV5-6 and TRBJ2-1; TRBD2 matches 8 bases. The V and J ends lost 0 bases and 3 bases, in that order; junction bases with no gene match: 2. From germline, CDR1 is SGHDT and CDR2 YYEEEE. CDR3 size: 15 residues. The CDR3 region has the DNA TGTGCCAGCAGCTTGGCCGGGACTAGCTACAATGAGCAGTTCTTC. Amino acid sequence: CASSLAGTSYNEQFF.

The chain employs TRBV11-2 and TRBJ2-3, with 8 bases fitting TRBD2. The trim removed 6 bases at V and 6 bases at J, leaving 11 bases unmatched. CDR3 length: 15 amino acids. Germline values: CDR1 SGHAT, CDR2 FQNNGV. The CDR3 sequence is CASSGWSGRGDTQYF. The CDR3 region has the DNA TGTGCCAGCAGTGGCTGGAGCGGGAGAGGGGATACGCAGTATTTT.

The chain has TRBV7-6 and TRBJ1-3; possible D gene TRBD1, 5 bases. Germline V lookup: CDR1 SGHVS, CDR2 FNYEAQ. The ends were cut back, 5 bases at V and 0 bases at J, with 14 bases in the middle. The CDR3 runs 16 residues. CDR3 sequence: CASSTNFDSSGNTIYF. The CDR3 DNA sequence: TGTGCCAGCAGCACAAACTTTGACAGCTCTGGAAACACCATATATTTT. Full variable domain (rest looked up from reference TRBV7-6 and TRBJ1-3): GAGVSQSPRYKVTKRGQDVALRCDPISGHVSLYWYRQALGQGPEFLTYFNYEAQQDKSGLPNDRFSAERPEGSISTLTIQRTEQRDSAMYRCASSTNFDSSGNTIYFGEGSWLTVV.

The CDR3 DNA follows: TGTGCCAGTAGTTCAACGGGACTAGCGTTGATCTCTGGGGCCAACGTCCTGACTTTC. Translated, it gives CASSSTGLALISGANVLTF. The V gene is TRBV19, the J gene TRBJ2-6, with 10 nucleotides matching TRBD2. V gave up 5 bases and J gave up 0 bases; unmatched junction bases: 10. This CDR3 has 19 amino acids. Germline CDR1 LNHDA, CDR2 SQIVND (reference sequence).

This clone appeared a few times. This chain links TRBV5-6 with TRBJ2-7; 7 bases align to TRBD1. From germline, CDR1 is SGHDT and CDR2 YYEEEE. CDR3 length: 14 residues. V dropped 1 base and J dropped 3; count of bases not matched to a gene: 4. The CDR3 nucleotides are TGTGCCAGCAGCTTGTGGGACAGAGTCTACGAGCAGTACTTC. It is translated as CASSLWDRVYEQYF.

The chain uses TRBV30 and TRBJ2-3; D is unclear. V lost 2 bases, J lost 4 bases, and 16 bases lay in between. The CDR3 spans 15 residues. CDR1 is GTSNPN and CDR2 is SVGIG in the germline V gene (reference sequence). As DNA, the CDR3 is TGTGCCTGGAGTCTTCTGGGCTCCGCTTCAGATACGCAGTATTTT. This codes for CAWSLLGSASDTQYF.

This chain links TRBV5-6 with TRBJ1-1; 8 positions agree with TRBD1. The CDR3 loop spans 15 amino acids. The germline V gene encodes CDR1 SGHDT and CDR2 YYEEEE. V trimming: 4 bases; J trimming: 1 base; junction bases outside the gene matches: 6. Written as DNA, the CDR3 is TGTGCCAGCAGCCAACCTGACAGGGGGAACACTGAAGCTTTCTTT. This encodes CASSQPDRGNTEAFF.

This clone has only one observation. The J gene is TRBJ2-3, the V gene TRBV11-3; D gene ambiguous. The germline V and J ends were trimmed by 5 bases and 1 base, with 7 bases remaining between them. CDR3 length equals 13 residues. Looked up from germline, CDR1 is SGHNT and CDR2 is YENEEA. For the CDR3, the DNA is TGTGCCAGCAGCCTAGGAGGCACAGATACGCAGTATTTT. Its translation: CASSLGGTDTQYF.

The rearrangement joins TRBV6-1 to TRBJ2-7, with D unclear. V was shortened by 10 bases and J by 1 base, with 20 bases between the two germline ends. CDR1 and CDR2 (germline): MNHNS, SASEGT. CDR3 length equals 15 residues. CDR3 loop: CATARNLGRSYEQYF. In nucleotides, the CDR3 is TGTGCCACCGCTCGCAACCTAGGAAGGTCCTACGAGCAGTACTTC.

The rearrangement links TRBV7-9 to TRBJ1-4; D gene unclear. V shed 5 bases and J shed 2 bases, with 9 bases lying between them. Germline CDR1 SEHNR, CDR2 FQNEAQ (reference sequence). The CDR3 is 14 amino acids. CDR3 protein: CASSPRGTNEKLFF. CDR3 nucleotide sequence: TGTGCCAGCAGCCCCCGAGGGACTAATGAAAAACTGTTTTTT.

This clone was detected a few times. The chain uses TRBV6-5 and TRBJ2-1; D uncertain. From germline, CDR1 is MNHEY and CDR2 SVGAGI. The germline V and J ends were trimmed by 3 bases and 9 bases, with 12 bases remaining between them. CDR3 length: 13 amino acids. The CDR3 region has the DNA TGTGCCAGCAGTTATACCGCAGACTTTGAGCAGTTCTTC. Residues: CASSYTADFEQFF.

The chain recombines TRBV18 with TRBJ1-1; no clear D gene. The CDR3 sequence is 13 residues long. Germline V gene data show CDR1 as KGHSH and CDR2 as LQKENI. V lost 3 bases to trimming and J lost 4 bases, with 9 bases between them. CDR3: CASSPRVTTEAFF. CDR3 sequence (DNA): TGTGCCAGCTCACCTCGGGTGACCACTGAAGCTTTCTTT.

The chain combines TRBV25-1 with TRBJ2-2; D is undetermined. V was cut by 4 bases and J by 1 base, with 7 bases left in between. CDR1 is MGHDK and CDR2 is SYGVNS in the germline V gene. CDR3 length: 14 amino acids. CDR3 region: CASSGSENTGELFF. As DNA, the CDR3 is TGTGCCAGCAGTGGCTCAGAGAACACCGGGGAGCTGTTTTTT.

A note on this clone: At one boundary the junction diverges from the germline segment, which might be a read error. The gene calls are TRBV7-9 and TRBJ2-6, with no clear D. The CDR3 covers 13 residues. Germline lookup yields CDR1 SEHNR and CDR2 FQNEAQ (reference sequence). The CDR3 DNA is TGTTCCAGCTGGGCATCAGGGGCCAACGTCCTGACTTTC. Its translation is CSSWASGANVLTF.

The chain has TRBV6-6 and TRBJ1-1; D is ambiguous. The germline CDR1 and CDR2 sequences are MNHNY and SVGAGI (reference sequence). Trimming shortened V by 2 bases and J by 1 base, and 5 bases separated the two germline ends. The CDR3 is 13 residues long. This CDR3 reads CASSYPGNTEAFF. The CDR3 nucleotides read TGTGCCAGCAGTTACCCGGGGAACACTGAAGCTTTCTTT.

The chain is built from TRBV4-1 and TRBJ2-1; D may be TRBD1 (6 bases). Trimming left V 3 bases short and J 5 bases short, with 14 bases between. CDR3 size: 15 residues. Germline CDR1 MGHRA, CDR2 YSYEKL. The DNA of the CDR3 is TGCGCCAGCAGCCAGCTCCCGGGACACAACAATGAGCAGTTCTTC. It codes for CASSQLPGHNNEQFF.

This clone was counted between two and nine times. V gene TRBV7-2 combines with J gene TRBJ1-5, with D possibly TRBD1 on 6 matching bases. CDR3 length equals 15 residues. V was clipped by 4 bases and J by 0 bases, with 10 bases between them. CDR1 is SGHTA and CDR2 is FQGNSA in the germline V gene. DNA for the CDR3: TGTGCCAGCAGCTCGAGAGGGGGTAGCAATCAGCCCCAGCATTTT. Amino acid sequence: CASSSRGGSNQPQHF.

The chain combines TRBV5-1 with TRBJ1-6; the match to TRBD1 covers 9 bases. With 4 bases clipped from V and 11 bases from J, the junction kept 10 bases outside the gene matches. The CDR3 extends over 15 amino acids. The germline V gene has CDR1 SGHRS and CDR2 YFSETQ. For the CDR3, the DNA is TGCGCCAGCAGCGCGACAGGGGGGTCTACGGCACCCCTCCACTTT. It translates to CASSATGGSTAPLHF.

V usage is TRBV19 and J usage is TRBJ1-2; no definite D call. Germline V gene data show CDR1 as LNHDA and CDR2 as SQIVND (reference sequence). This CDR3 spans 15 amino acids. Trimming stripped 8 bases from V and 4 bases from J, with 20 bases between. For the CDR3, the DNA is TGTGCCAGTGGAGATCCGGCCGGGCGGGGCTATGGCTACACCTTC. This encodes CASGDPAGRGYGYTF.

This clone came up once. This chain joins TRBV6-4 and TRBJ1-2; 11 bases align to TRBD1. The J segment lost 7 bases and the V segment lost 4 bases, leaving 2 bases of the junction unmatched. Germline values: CDR1 MRHNA, CDR2 SNTAGT. This CDR3 has 13 amino acids. CDR3 residues: CASSAGQGVGYTF. CDR3 coding DNA: TGTGCCAGCAGTGCGGGACAGGGGGTTGGCTACACCTTC.

The chain carries TRBV28 and TRBJ1-4, with no clear D. CDR1 is MDHEN and CDR2 is SYDVKM in the germline V gene. V lost 6 bases to trimming and J lost 0 bases, with 8 bases between them. This CDR3 comprises 14 residues. The CDR3 DNA follows: TGTGCCAGCAGCCAACAGCCAACTAATGAAAAACTGTTTTTT. It encodes CASSQQPTNEKLFF. The full variable domain, in which reference TRBV28 and TRBJ1-4 provide the parts outside the CDR3, is DVKVTQSSRYLVKRTGEKVFLECVQDMDHENMFWYRQDPGLGLRLIYFSYDVKMKEKGDIPEGYSVSREKKERFSLILESASTNQTSMYLCASSQQPTNEKLFFGSGTQLSVL.

V and J are TRBV30 and TRBJ2-3; D is possibly TRBD1 (5 bases). Per the germline V gene, CDR1 is GTSNPN and CDR2 is SVGIG (reference sequence). The CDR3 is 12 amino acids. Trimming pared 5 bases from V and 0 bases from J, leaving 6 bases between. CDR3 DNA sequence: TGTGCCTGGGGGGCCAGCACAGATACGCAGTATTTT. Its protein is CAWGASTDTQYF.

The chain couples TRBV4-3 to TRBJ2-7; 7 bases line up with TRBD1. The V segment lost 8 bases and the J segment 2 bases; nucleotides outside the gene matches: 9. The CDR3 is 14 residues long. Looked up from germline, CDR1 is LGHNA and CDR2 is YSLEER. The CDR3 DNA follows: TGCGCCAGCTCAAGGACAGGCCATGCCTACGAGCAGTACTTC. Its protein is CASSRTGHAYEQYF.

The chain links TRBV2 to TRBJ2-1; D ambiguous. CDR1 and CDR2 (germline): SNHLY, FYNNEI. Between the trimmed V and J ends, which lost 3 bases and 5 bases, there was a span of 11 bases. The CDR3 runs 14 residues. The CDR3 bases are TGTGCCAGCAGTGATGGGCGCTTCAACAATGAGCAGTTCTTC. This sequence encodes CASSDGRFNNEQFF.

The gene calls are TRBV6-5 and TRBJ1-3; TRBD1 aligns across 10 bases. The germline V gene has CDR1 MNHEY and CDR2 SVGAGI. The CDR3 runs to 15 residues. Trimming removed 5 bases from V and 1 base from J; junction bases left unmatched: 2. In nucleotides, the CDR3 is TGTGCCAGCAGTCAGGACAGGGGGTCTGGAAACACCATATATTTT. Translated: CASSQDRGSGNTIYF.